This TCR beta chain is from a study of cytomegalovirus exposure and HLA in healthy donors. Turning to the study itself: Approximately 81% of a few hundred genotyped donors fell in the Caucasian-associated ancestry cluster.

PCR involved 60 Vbeta and 13 Jbeta primers. The table came from immunoSEQ multiplex PCR; TCRdb's copy has only in-frame clones and leaves some out. The repertoire has about 130,000 clones, 80% to 85% of them found once; the top ten carry approximately 1.2%. The CDR3 is 14 amino acids. Germline V CDR1 and CDR2: SGHAT, FQDESV (reference sequence). The V gene end was trimmed by 1 base and the J gene end by 4 bases; junction bases not matched to a gene: 2. Broader study findings: The study listed under 200 cytomegalovirus-associated TCR beta chains. Association of about 17,000 TCR beta sequences with HLA alleles was found at 0.05 false discovery rate in a later analysis.

In this sample, this clone turned up once. The antigen is unknown. The V and J genes are TRBV11-1 and TRBJ1-2, with 8 bases aligning to TRBD1. Sample: PBMCs. This receptor was obtained from a boy between 10 and 17 years old in good health and CMV-seronegative. DNA for the CDR3: TGTGCCAGCAGCTTAGATGACAGGGGCTATGGCTACACCTTC. Translated: CASSLDDRGYGYTF.